The 19 T cell receptor beta chains listed next were all sequenced from one sample in a study of regulatory T cells in long-lasting Graves disease. Documented time point: newly diagnosed GD, antithyroid drugs for less than 3 months. The TCR library was prepared using RNA isolated from PBMCs. For TCR beta, libraries came from iRepertoire HTBI primers and Arm-PCR of CDR3 regions. TCRdb itself ran the multiplex PCR reads through MiXCR, one entry per CDR3 protein. Found here are about 560,000 distinct CDR3 sequences, about 16% of them singletons; the top ten hold approximately 12%. The sample also formed part of further work on T cells in Graves' hyperthyroidism and ophthalmopathy.

The material was peripheral blood mononuclear cells (PBMCs), obtained at new diagnosis, from a patient treated with antithyroid drugs. The receptors originated from a man younger than 35 with Graves disease.

About this clonotype itself: Only one base separates this from a far larger clonotype, so it likely reflects a read error. The CDR3 does not end in the conserved phenylalanine or tryptophan, so this is likely a read error. This chain links TRBV28 with TRBJ2-4; the match to TRBD2 covers 13 bases. Near its end, the DNA agrees better with TRBJ2-5, so the J call may be wrong. The CDR3 length is 18 residues. Germline assignment: CDR1 MDHEN and CDR2 SYDVKM. The CDR3 protein is CASSYTGTSGTKQETQYL. In nucleotides, the CDR3 is TGTGCCAGCAGTTATACCGGGACTAGCGGGACTAAACAAGAGACCCAGTACCTC.

This clonotype was recorded at least ten times. This chain uses TRBV19 with TRBJ1-1; TRBD1 might be the D (6 bases). Germline assignment: CDR1 LNHDA and CDR2 SQIVND (reference sequence). Trimming removed 5 bases from V and 1 base from J, with 14 bases in between. The length of the CDR3 is 15 residues. This chain's CDR3 is CASSGGAGANTEAFF. In DNA form, the CDR3 reads TGTGCCAGTAGTGGCGGGGCAGGGGCGAACACTGAAGCTTTCTTT.

The chain employs TRBV28 and TRBJ2-1; D gene unclear. With 3 bases removed from V and 0 bases from J, the gap between germline ends came to 9 bases. CDR1 and CDR2 from the germline V gene are MDHEN and SYDVKM. The CDR3 is 15 amino acids. CDR3 amino acids: CASSLSMGSYNEQFF. Here the CDR3 DNA reads TGTGCCAGCAGTTTGAGTATGGGCTCCTACAATGAGCAGTTCTTC.

This clonotype occurred many times. CDR3 amino acids: CASSLGLPGTEAFF. The CDR3 DNA reads TGCGCCAGCAGCTTAGGCCTCCCGGGCACTGAAGCTTTCTTT. This chain links TRBV5-1 with TRBJ1-1; D ambiguous. Trimming stripped 2 bases from V and 4 bases from J, with 12 bases between. Looked up from germline, CDR1 is SGHRS and CDR2 is YFSETQ. This CDR3 is 14 amino acids long.

In regard to this clonotype: Given a much more abundant clone one base away, this may be a read error. The rearrangement links TRBV20-1 to TRBJ2-1, with D possibly being TRBD1 (6 bases). The CDR3 totals 12 residues. CDR1 DFQATT and CDR2 SNEGSKA come from the germline V gene (reference sequence). The CDR3 protein is CSANRADNERFF. CDR3 in DNA: TGCAGTGCTAACAGGGCCGACAATGAGCGGTTCTTC.

Of note for this clonotype: Since a far larger clone is one base different, this is likely a read error. The CDR3 loop reads CASIFSGRADTQYF. CDR3 bases: TGCGCCAGCATCTTTAGCGGGAGGGCAGATACGCAGTATTTT. This chain joins TRBV5-1 and TRBJ2-1, with 11 bases fitting TRBD2. The J call may be faulty, since TRBJ2-3 better matches the DNA end. The CDR3 totals 14 residues. Germline values: CDR1 SGHRS, CDR2 YFSETQ.

J is TRBJ1-2 and V is TRBV2; no definite D call. The germline V and J ends were trimmed by 3 bases and 6 bases, with 8 bases remaining between them. CDR1 SNHLY and CDR2 FYNNEI come from the germline V gene. The CDR3 covers 12 residues. This CDR3 is CASSDGRHGYTF. The CDR3 DNA reads TGTGCCAGCAGTGATGGGCGACATGGCTACACCTTC.

This clonotype was detected ten times or more. The rearrangement joins TRBV2 to TRBJ2-1; TRBD2 aligns across 10 bases. Unmatched junction bases numbered 10, after V lost 10 bases and J lost 4 bases. CDR3 size: 15 residues. Germline CDR1 and CDR2: SNHLY and FYNNEI. CDR3 protein: CANSPGLALYNEQFF. Here the CDR3 DNA reads TGTGCCAACTCTCCGGGACTAGCGCTTTACAATGAGCAGTTCTTC.

The chain links TRBV25-1 to TRBJ1-1; D unclear. The V end lost 4 bases, the J end lost 2 bases, and 14 bases lay between the germline ends. The CDR3 has 15 residues. From germline, CDR1 is MGHDK and CDR2 SYGVNS. CDR3 nucleotides: TGTGCCAGCAGTGGGTACGGGGTTGACAACACTGAAGCTTTCTTT. Translating gives CASSGYGVDNTEAFF.

V is TRBV19 and J is TRBJ2-3; D gene uncertain. CDR1 LNHDA and CDR2 SQIVND come from the germline V gene (reference sequence). V was trimmed by 2 bases and J by 6 bases, leaving 15 bases between them. CDR3 length equals 15 residues. The DNA of the CDR3 is TGTGCCAGTAGTATACTGGATAGTCCCCCCGATACGCAGTATTTT. Protein sequence: CASSILDSPPDTQYF.

Many counts were recorded for this clonotype. This rearrangement joins TRBV12-3 or TRBV12-4 to TRBJ2-2; tentative D call: TRBD1 (6 bases). The CDR3 length is 15 residues. V dropped 3 bases and J dropped 2 bases, with 10 bases sitting between them. The CDR3 nucleotides are TGTGCCAGCAGTTTGGGGACACCTAACACCGGGGAGCTGTTTTTT. This sequence encodes CASSLGTPNTGELFF.

This chain links TRBV5-8 with TRBJ2-1; D possibly corresponds to TRBD2 (6 bases). The CDR3 loop spans 15 amino acids. CDR1 is SGHTS and CDR2 is YDEGEE in the germline V gene. V lost 0 bases and J 7 bases, leaving 14 bases between the germline ends. The CDR3 region is CASSLGREMRNEQFF. The CDR3 DNA reads as TGTGCCAGCAGCTTGGGTCGGGAGATGAGGAATGAGCAGTTCTTC.

This clonotype was observed at least ten times. The chain has TRBV2 and TRBJ1-1, with 7 bases identical to TRBD1. Trimming at V came to 6 bases and at J to 5 bases, leaving 9 bases not matched to a gene. Per germline, CDR1 SNHLY and CDR2 FYNNEI. The CDR3 is 14 residues long. CDR3 sequence (DNA): TGTGCCAGCAGCAACAGGGGAGTGTTGACTGAAGCTTTCTTT. It is translated as CASSNRGVLTEAFF.

This clonotype appeared many times. This rearrangement joins TRBV15 to TRBJ2-1; 10 nucleotides line up with TRBD2. The CDR3 spans 16 residues. Unmatched junction bases numbered 6, after V lost 2 bases and J lost 5 bases. Per the germline V gene, CDR1 is LNHNV and CDR2 is YYDKDF (reference sequence). CDR3 in amino acids: CATSRLGTSADNEQFF. CDR3 nucleotide sequence: TGTGCCACCAGCAGACTCGGGACTAGCGCCGACAATGAGCAGTTCTTC.

This chain uses TRBV6-5 with TRBJ2-7; TRBD2 agrees at 8 bases. Germline loops: CDR1 MNHEY, CDR2 SVGAGI. The CDR3 length is 16 residues. With V trimmed by 0 bases and J by 3 bases, 7 bases remained unmatched. The CDR3 DNA sequence: TGTGCCAGCAGTTACTCGAGTACAGCGGGAGACTACGAGCAGTACTTC. Its protein is CASSYSSTAGDYEQYF.

This clonotype has ten or more counts. J is TRBJ2-2 and V is TRBV11-2, with 7 bases identical to TRBD2. Trimming removed 6 bases from V and 6 bases from J; junction bases left unmatched: 10. This CDR3 contains 15 residues. Germline loops: CDR1 SGHAT, CDR2 FQNNGV. CDR3 coding DNA: TGTGCCAGCAGATTAAAGCGGGAATGGTCCGGGGAGCTGTTTTTT. Translating gives CASRLKREWSGELFF.

This clonotype was counted many times. The V and J genes are TRBV6-6 and TRBJ2-7; 10 positions agree with TRBD1. V gave up 0 bases and J gave up 2 bases; unmatched junction bases: 1. Germline CDR1 reads MNHNY; CDR2 reads SVGAGI (reference sequence). This CDR3 region has 15 residues. CDR3 sequence: CASSYSGQGTYEQYF. In DNA form, the CDR3 reads TGTGCCAGCAGTTACTCGGGACAGGGGACCTACGAGCAGTACTTC.

The rearrangement joins TRBV6-5 to TRBJ2-5; D is possibly TRBD2 (5 bases). The V gene's germline CDR1 is MNHEY and CDR2 SVGAGI. This CDR3 has 14 residues. V lost 0 bases, J lost 3 bases, and 8 bases lay in between. The CDR3 DNA is TGTGCCAGCAGTTACTCGAGGGCAGAAGAGACCCAGTACTTC. This sequence encodes CASSYSRAEETQYF.

The gene calls are TRBV5-6 and TRBJ1-4, with 8 positions matching TRBD1. V lost 3 bases and J lost 4; bases outside the gene matches: 5. Germline CDR1 SGHDT, CDR2 YYEEEE. The CDR3 is 15 residues long. The CDR3 DNA sequence: TGTGCCAGCAGCTATAAGGACAGGGTTAATGAAAAACTGTTTTTT. Translating it yields CASSYKDRVNEKLFF.